The entry below gives a single T cell receptor (beta chain) sequence along with its context. These data come from a study of blood T cell repertoires in COVID-19. Study details: In each case, the material was cDNA or gDNA derived from T cells, B-cell-depleted T cells, or PBMCs.

Per germline, CDR1 LGHNA and CDR2 YNFKEQ. V was shortened by 4 bases and J by 8 bases, with 23 bases between the two germline ends. The CDR3 is 16 residues long. Assay used: immunoSEQ multiplex PCR; TCRdb lists only in-frame clones, some missing. The table shows roughly 200,000 clones, with about 85% occurring only once. The sequencing input was peripheral blood. This receptor was obtained from a woman aged 60-75 years with acute or convalescent COVID-19. The genes are TRBV4-2 and TRBJ1-2, with D possibly TRBD1 on 5 matching bases. CDR3 sequence reads: CASSPPNFDNDSGYTF. The CDR3 region has the DNA TGTGCCAGCAGCCCGCCGAATTTCGACAACGACAGCGGCTACACCTTC.